This T cell receptor beta chain was captured by sequencing in a study of monozygotic twins with inflammatory bowel disease. The study's findings and limits: Repertoire similarity did not separate concordant from discordant twins, possibly from limited power. In these data, no single strong IBD-associated signal or clonotype received support.

Eight cDNA synthesis reactions were run for every sample. cDNA encoding TCRalpha and TCRbeta underwent two nested PCRs of roughly 15 and 9 cycles, each of which was followed by bead purification. TCRdb reprocessed the 5' RACE reads, keeping one entry per CDR3 protein, no DNA. Across about 450,000 distinct CDR3 sequences, the top ten clones capture about 2.2% of the sample. As for this clonotype: Its antigen is unidentified.

The CDR3 has 14 residues. Germline V gene sequence: CDR1 SEHNR, CDR2 FQNEAQ (reference sequence). The chain combines TRBV7-9 with TRBJ2-2; no DNA is available, so the TRBD1 call from TCRdb remains unchecked. The receptor's source is a human donor with ulcerative colitis or Crohn's disease, or a healthy co-twin of an affected twin (not recorded which). Sequencing input: blood. This CDR3 is CSSSGRGNTGELFF.